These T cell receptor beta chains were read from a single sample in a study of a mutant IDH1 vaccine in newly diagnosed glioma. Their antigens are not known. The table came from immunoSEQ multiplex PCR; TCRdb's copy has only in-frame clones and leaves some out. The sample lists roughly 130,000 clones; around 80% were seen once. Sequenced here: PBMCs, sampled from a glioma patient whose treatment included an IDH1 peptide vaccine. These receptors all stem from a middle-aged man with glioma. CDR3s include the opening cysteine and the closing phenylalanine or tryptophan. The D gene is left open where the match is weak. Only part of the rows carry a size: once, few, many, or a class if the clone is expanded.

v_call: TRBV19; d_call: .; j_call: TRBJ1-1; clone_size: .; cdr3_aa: CASTPNQATEAFF; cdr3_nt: TGTGCCAGTACCCCAAATCAGGCCACTGAAGCTTTCTTT
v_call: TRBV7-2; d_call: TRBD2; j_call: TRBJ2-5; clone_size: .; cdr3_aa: CASSLRTSGRETQYF; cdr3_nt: TGTGCCAGCAGCCTAAGGACTAGCGGGAGGGAGACCCAGTACTTC
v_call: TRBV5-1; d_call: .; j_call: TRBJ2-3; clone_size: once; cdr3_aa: CASSLVQLSHPDTQYF; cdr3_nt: TGCGCCAGCAGCTTGGTGCAGCTTAGCCATCCAGATACGCAGTATTTT
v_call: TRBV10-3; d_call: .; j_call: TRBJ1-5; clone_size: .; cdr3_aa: CATTPSGRESQPQHF; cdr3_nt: TGTGCCACCACACCCTCAGGCAGGGAAAGCCAGCCCCAGCATTTT
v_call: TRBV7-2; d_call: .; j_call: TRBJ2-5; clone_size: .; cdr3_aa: CASSLVYHPQETQYF; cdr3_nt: TGTGCCAGCAGCTTAGTGTACCACCCCCAAGAGACCCAGTACTTC
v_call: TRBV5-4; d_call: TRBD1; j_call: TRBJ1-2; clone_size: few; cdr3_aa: CASSTGTGEWGGYTF; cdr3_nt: TGTGCCAGCAGCACCGGGACAGGGGAATGGGGTGGCTACACCTTC
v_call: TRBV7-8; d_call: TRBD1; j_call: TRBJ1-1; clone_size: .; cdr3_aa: CASSVNRGREAFF; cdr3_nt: TGTGCCAGCAGCGTAAACAGGGGGCGTGAAGCTTTCTTT
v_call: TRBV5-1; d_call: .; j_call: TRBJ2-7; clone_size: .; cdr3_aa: CASSLGGASNEQYF; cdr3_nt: TGCGCCAGCAGCTTGGGAGGGGCCTCGAACGAGCAGTACTTC
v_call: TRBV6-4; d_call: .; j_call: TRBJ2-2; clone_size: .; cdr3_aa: CASRRIVDDGELFF; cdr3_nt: TGTGCCAGCAGAAGGATCGTAGATGACGGGGAGCTGTTTTTT
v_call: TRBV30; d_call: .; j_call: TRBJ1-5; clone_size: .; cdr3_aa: CAWSLGDWEPQHF; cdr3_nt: TGTGCCTGGAGTCTGGGGGACTGGGAGCCCCAGCATTTT
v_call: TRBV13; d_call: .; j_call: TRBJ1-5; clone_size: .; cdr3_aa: CASSLRAGRADQPQHF; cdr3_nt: TGTGCCAGCAGCTTAAGGGCCGGGAGGGCAGATCAGCCCCAGCATTTT
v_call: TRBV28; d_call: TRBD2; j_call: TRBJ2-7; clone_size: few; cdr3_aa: CASSPTSGSSYEQYF; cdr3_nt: TGTGCCAGCAGTCCGACTAGCGGAAGCTCCTACGAGCAGTACTTC
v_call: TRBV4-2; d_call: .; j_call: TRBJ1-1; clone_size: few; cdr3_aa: CASSSPGAGEAFF; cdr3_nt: TGTGCCAGCAGCTCACCGGGAGCAGGTGAAGCTTTCTTT
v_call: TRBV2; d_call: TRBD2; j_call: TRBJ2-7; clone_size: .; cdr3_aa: CASSGTSGDSYEQYF; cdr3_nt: TGTGCCAGCAGTGGTACTAGCGGCGACTCCTACGAGCAGTACTTC
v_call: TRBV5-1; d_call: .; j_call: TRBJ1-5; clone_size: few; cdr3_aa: CASSLAGVSNQPQHF; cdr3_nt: TGCGCCAGCAGCTTGGCCGGGGTTAGCAATCAGCCCCAGCATTTT
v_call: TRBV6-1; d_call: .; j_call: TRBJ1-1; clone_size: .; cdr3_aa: CASSEGGALNTEAFF; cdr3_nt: TGTGCCAGCAGTGAGGGGGGCGCATTGAACACTGAAGCTTTCTTT
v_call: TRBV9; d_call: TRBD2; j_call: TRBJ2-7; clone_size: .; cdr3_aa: CASSTAGTSYEQYF; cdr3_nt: TGTGCCAGCAGCACCGCCGGGACTAGCTACGAGCAGTACTTC
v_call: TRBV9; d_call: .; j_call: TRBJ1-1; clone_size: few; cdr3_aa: CASSIGGADTEAFF; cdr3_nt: TGTGCCAGCAGCATCGGAGGGGCGGACACTGAAGCTTTCTTT
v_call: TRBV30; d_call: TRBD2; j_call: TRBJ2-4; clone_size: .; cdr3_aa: CAWSFRDYKNIQYF; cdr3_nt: TGTGCCTGGAGTTTCCGGGACTACAAAAACATTCAGTACTTC
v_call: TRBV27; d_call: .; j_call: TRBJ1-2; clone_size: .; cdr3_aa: CASRKMGGTYGYTF; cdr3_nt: TGTGCCAGCAGGAAAATGGGGGGGACCTATGGCTACACCTTC
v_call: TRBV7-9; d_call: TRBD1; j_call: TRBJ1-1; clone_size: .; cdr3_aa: CASSKPTGDTEAFF; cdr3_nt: TGTGCCAGCAGCAAACCGACAGGGGACACTGAAGCTTTCTTT
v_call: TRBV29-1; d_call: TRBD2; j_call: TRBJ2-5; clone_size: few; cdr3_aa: CSARQSRGGQYF; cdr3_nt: TGCAGCGCCAGACAGTCGCGGGGGGGCCAGTACTTC
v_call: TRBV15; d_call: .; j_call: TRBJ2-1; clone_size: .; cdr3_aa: CATSSQPTRYNEQFF; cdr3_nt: TGTGCCACCAGCAGCCAGCCTACTCGCTACAATGAGCAGTTCTTC
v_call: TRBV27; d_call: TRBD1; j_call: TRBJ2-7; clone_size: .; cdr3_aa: CASSPSTGQSSYEQYF; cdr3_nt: TGTGCCAGCAGTCCGTCGACAGGGCAAAGCTCCTACGAGCAGTACTTC
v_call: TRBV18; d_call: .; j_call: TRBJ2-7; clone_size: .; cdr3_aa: CASSPPWGGVGTPGEQYF; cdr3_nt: TGTGCCAGCTCACCGCCCTGGGGTGGGGTCGGTACCCCTGGCGAGCAGTACTTC
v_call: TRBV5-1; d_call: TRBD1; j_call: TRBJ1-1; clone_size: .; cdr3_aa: CASSLDRGPGEAFF; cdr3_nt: TGCGCCAGCAGCTTGGACAGGGGGCCGGGTGAAGCTTTCTTT
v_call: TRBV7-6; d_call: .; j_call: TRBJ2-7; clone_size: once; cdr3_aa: CASSVSIGSYEQYF; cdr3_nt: TGTGCCAGCAGCGTTAGCATTGGCTCCTACGAGCAGTACTTC
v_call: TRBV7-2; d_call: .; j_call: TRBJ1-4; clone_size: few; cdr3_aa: CASSKRGVGTRRYNEKLFF; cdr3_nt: TGTGCCAGCAGCAAAAGAGGGGTGGGGACTAGGCGATATAATGAAAAACTGTTTTTT
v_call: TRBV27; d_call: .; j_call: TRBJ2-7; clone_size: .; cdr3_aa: CASSPGHAPYEQYF; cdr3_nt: TGTGCCAGCAGCCCCGGTCATGCCCCCTACGAGCAGTACTTC
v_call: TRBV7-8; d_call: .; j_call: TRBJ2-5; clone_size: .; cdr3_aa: CASGGGETQYF; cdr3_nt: TGTGCCAGCGGCGGAGGAGAGACCCAGTACTTC